These 27 T cell receptor beta chains were sequenced from one sample in a study of glioma-infiltrating T cells. Using RNA template, CDR3s of TCR alpha and beta were amplified with iRepertoire arm-PCR. TCRdb re-analysed the multiplex PCR reads in MiXCR, keeping a single row per CDR3 protein. This sample has some 2,400 distinct CDR3 sequences, with about 70% found just once. Source material: glioma tissue, nonneoplastic brain tissue, or PBMCs (not recorded which). Every receptor here comes from a human donor with low-grade glioma or glioblastoma, undergoing nonglioma brain surgery, or in good health (not recorded which).

This clonotype is classed as large. The J gene is TRBJ1-1, the V gene TRBV2; maybe TRBD1 (5 bases). CDR3 size: 13 residues. V lost 5 bases and J 0 bases, leaving 7 bases between the germline ends. The germline V gene has CDR1 SNHLY and CDR2 FYNNEI. CDR3 sequence (DNA): TGTGCCAGCAGTACAGGACTGAACACTGAAGCTTTCTTT. Translating gives CASSTGLNTEAFF.

Worth noting for this clonotype: An end of the junction differs from the germline gene, which may be a read error. V and J are TRBV3-1 and TRBJ2-5; the D gene could be TRBD1 or TRBD2 (6 bases each). The length of the CDR3 is 14 residues. The germline gives CDR1 LGHDT, CDR2 YNNKEL (reference sequence). CDR3 protein: CASSQGGGRETEYF. CDR3 bases: TGTGCAAGCAGCCAAGGAGGGGGTCGGGAGACCGAGTACTTC.

In regard to this clonotype: Germline is not matched at one junction end, which may reflect a read error. V is TRBV12-3 or TRBV12-4 and J is TRBJ2-2; D ambiguous. The CDR3 covers 13 residues. CDR3 sequence (DNA): TGTGACAGCAGCCTATCGACCACCGGGGAGCTGTTTTTT. Translating gives CDSSLSTTGELFF.

As to this clonotype: A read error is likely, as this CDR3 ends without the conserved phenylalanine or tryptophan. The V gene is TRBV6-5, the J gene TRBJ1-1; tentative D call: TRBD1 (5 bases). CDR3 size: 14 residues. Germline CDR1 reads MNHEY; CDR2 reads SVGAGI. CDR3 sequence (DNA): TGTGCCACCAGTTACAGGAGCCGGAACACTGAAGCTTTCTCT. Translating gives CATSYRSRNTEAFS.

This chain connects TRBV10-3 to TRBJ2-3, with D perhaps TRBD1 (7 bases). Germline-derived CDR1 and CDR2 are ENHRY and SYGVKD. V lost 3 bases and J lost 4, with 14 bases in between. This CDR3 is 15 amino acids long. The CDR3 here is CAISDEAGGSDTQYF. The CDR3 DNA follows: TGTGCCATCAGTGACGAAGCAGGGGGGTCAGATACGCAGTATTTT.

V is TRBV6-6 and J is TRBJ2-1, with D possibly matching TRBD1 (6 bases). V was shortened by 2 bases and J by 15 bases, with 29 bases between the two germline ends. The CDR3 loop spans 17 amino acids. The germline CDR1 and CDR2 sequences are MNHNY and SVGAGI (reference sequence). The CDR3, as DNA: TGTGCCAGCAGTTACACCGCCGGACAGAGCTCCTCCAATGCGCCGTTCTTC. As protein: CASSYTAGQSSSNAPFF.

The chain links TRBV20-1 to TRBJ1-2; 10 bases agree with TRBD1. Germline values: CDR1 DFQATT, CDR2 SNEGSKA (reference sequence). V shed 2 bases, J shed 13 bases, and the junction held 13 bases outside the gene matches. There are 14 residues in the CDR3. The CDR3 nucleotides read TGCAGTGCTAGAAGACAGGGGGCGCAGAATGGATGCACCTTC. Protein product: CSARRQGAQNGCTF.

The table lists this clonotype with a few counts. This sequence joins TRBV6-2 or TRBV6-3 and TRBJ2-1, with D tentatively TRBD1 or TRBD2 (5 bases each). Between the trimmed V and J ends, which lost 8 bases and 10 bases, there was a span of 18 bases. This CDR3 comprises 13 residues. Germline CDR1 is MNHEY and CDR2 is SVGEGT. The CDR3 here is CASGGLGIPEQFF. The CDR3 coding sequence is TGTGCCAGCGGGGGATTGGGAATACCCGAGCAGTTCTTC.

CDR3 loop: CASPERTSYEQYF. CDR3 in DNA: TGTGCCAGCCCAGAGAGGACTAGCTACGAGCAGTACTTC. The chain employs TRBV14 and TRBJ2-7, with 7 positions matching TRBD2. Per germline, CDR1 SGHDN and CDR2 FVKESK. Losses at the gene ends were 8 bases for V and 3 bases for J; bases not matched to a gene: 7. CDR3 size: 13 residues.

The rearrangement links TRBV6-1 to TRBJ1-2; 12 positions agree with TRBD1. Germline values: CDR1 MNHNS, CDR2 SASEGT. The CDR3 has 16 residues. V was clipped by 7 bases and J by 6 bases; unmatched bases: 12. The CDR3 DNA reads TGTGCCAGCACCCGGGAGGGACAGGGGGCGCAGGATGGCTACACCTTC. As protein: CASTREGQGAQDGYTF.

This clonotype came up a few times. An end of the junction does not agree with germline; a read error may underlie this. The chain joins TRBV6-1 to TRBJ2-3; 11 bases are shared with TRBD2. Germline loops: CDR1 MNHNS, CDR2 SASEGT. This CDR3 is built from 16 residues. CDR3 coding DNA: TGTGCAAGCATTCTTTCGACTAGCGGGATAACAGATACGAAGTATTTT. Translating it yields CASILSTSGITDTKYF.

The J gene is TRBJ2-3, the V gene TRBV6-4; 13 nucleotides align to TRBD2. Per germline, CDR1 MRHNA and CDR2 SNTAGT. CDR3 length: 15 amino acids. V dropped 7 bases and J dropped 3; count of bases not matched to a gene: 4. CDR3 DNA sequence: TGTGCCAGCAACTGGACTAGCGGGAGAACAGATACGCAGTATTTT. This codes for CASNWTSGRTDTQYF.

The chain couples TRBV3-1 to TRBJ2-1; 9 bases are a match to TRBD2. The CDR3 covers 14 residues. Trimming removed 1 base from V and 6 bases from J; junction bases left unmatched: 1. CDR1 LGHDT and CDR2 YNNKEL come from the germline V gene (reference sequence). The CDR3 sequence is CASSQGGGGNEQFF. The CDR3 region has the DNA TGTGCCAGCAGCCAAGGCGGGGGGGGCAATGAGCAGTTCTTC.

J is TRBJ2-3 and V is TRBV12-3 or TRBV12-4, with 9 bases identical to TRBD1. The length of the CDR3 is 15 residues. Trimming took 5 bases from V and 4 from J; bases not matched to a gene: 7. CDR3 nucleotides: TGTGCCAGCAGTACGACCGGGACAGGGCCAGATACGCAGTATTTT. Amino acid sequence: CASSTTGTGPDTQYF.

The chain uses TRBV28 and TRBJ1-1; perhaps TRBD1 as D (5 bases). CDR1 and CDR2 (germline): MDHEN, SYDVKM. There are 13 residues in the CDR3. The V gene lost 5 bases and the J gene lost 14 bases, with 21 bases spanning the gap. Here the CDR3 reads CASSEPTGLGAFF. In DNA form, the CDR3 reads TGTGCCAGCAGTGAGCCTACAGGCCTTGGAGCCTTCTTT.

The J gene is TRBJ1-2, the V gene TRBV10-3, with a possible D match to TRBD1 (5 bases). The germline CDR1 and CDR2 sequences are ENHRY and SYGVKD. CDR3 length: 14 residues. The V end lost 3 bases, the J end lost 4 bases, and 12 bases lay between the germline ends. The CDR3, as DNA: TGTGCCATCAGTGACGAAGGGGAAACCTATGGCTACACCTTC. Protein: CAISDEGETYGYTF.

This clonotype was detected only once. The V and J genes are TRBV20-1 and TRBJ2-3; TRBD2 might be the D (6 bases). CDR3 size: 15 residues. Germline loops: CDR1 DFQATT, CDR2 SNEGSKA (reference sequence). The germline V and J ends were trimmed by 3 bases and 11 bases, with 24 bases remaining between them. This chain's CDR3 is CSARGRDFALGEQYF. CDR3 nucleotides: TGCAGTGCTAGGGGTAGGGACTTCGCTTTAGGGGAGCAGTATTTT.

By share, this clonotype counts as medium-sized. The rearrangement links TRBV11-2 to TRBJ2-5; 8 nucleotides line up with TRBD2. CDR3 length: 13 amino acids. Germline CDR1 is SGHAT and CDR2 is FQNNGV. The trim removed 5 bases at V and 4 bases at J, leaving 3 bases unmatched. The CDR3 here is CASSQAGAETQYF. The CDR3 bases are TGTGCCAGCAGCCAAGCGGGAGCAGAGACCCAGTACTTC. Full variable domain (outside the CDR3, taken from reference TRBV11-2 and TRBJ2-5): EAGVAQSPRYKIIEKRQSVAFWCNPISGHATLYWYQQILGQGPKLLIQFQNNGVVDDSQLPKDRFSAERLKGVDSTLKIQPAKLEDSAVYLCASSQAGAETQYFGPGTRLLVL.

As for this clonotype: Its ends do not fully match the called genes, so a read error is possible. The chain carries TRBV4-1 and TRBJ2-4; 9 bases align to TRBD2. This CDR3 region has 17 residues. Germline CDR1 reads MGHRA; CDR2 reads YSYEKL. Here the CDR3 DNA reads TGCGCCAGCAGCCAAAACGGGGCTAGCGGGACCAAAAACATTAAGTACTTC. Translating it yields CASSQNGASGTKNIKYF.

As concerns this clonotype: Mismatch with germline at one junction end may stem from a read error. This CDR3 reads CACSIYSGLEATGDLFF. CDR3 nucleotides: TGTGCCTGTAGTATATATTCGGGACTAGAGGCGACTGGGGATCTGTTTTTT. The rearrangement links TRBV19 to TRBJ2-2; 8 positions match TRBD2. This CDR3 spans 17 amino acids. Germline values: CDR1 LNHDA, CDR2 SQIVND (reference sequence).

Of note for this clonotype: The CDR3 carries no conserved terminal phenylalanine or tryptophan, so it likely arises from a read error. The chain is built from TRBV6-2 or TRBV6-3 and TRBJ1-2; TRBD1 agrees at 8 bases. CDR1 and CDR2 (germline): MNHEY, SVGEGT. There are 15 residues in the CDR3. Trimming removed 7 bases from V and 8 bases from J; junction bases left unmatched: 15. DNA of the CDR3: TGTGCCAGCACCCAGGAGGGGCAGGGGGCACGGGGCTACACCTTA. This codes for CASTQEGQGARGYTL.

The V call is TRBV19, the J call TRBJ2-3; D is possibly TRBD1 or TRBD2 (5 bases each). Germline V gene sequence: CDR1 LNHDA, CDR2 SQIVND (reference sequence). This CDR3 has 15 residues. V was shortened by 3 bases and J by 12 bases, with 22 bases between the two germline ends. The CDR3 DNA is TGTGCCAGTAGTATTGGGACGCGCCGCACAGATAACCAGTATTTT. Its protein product is CASSIGTRRTDNQYF.

This clonotype turned up a few times. The chain recombines TRBV20-1 with TRBJ2-2; 14 bases line up with TRBD2. Trimming removed 3 bases from V and 7 bases from J; junction bases left unmatched: 10. This CDR3 spans 17 amino acids. CDR1 is DFQATT, CDR2 SNEGSKA, per germline (reference sequence). CDR3 nucleotides: TGCAGTGCTAGCAGCCGGGGACTAGCGGGAGAGGTCGGGGAGCTGTTTTTT. Amino acids: CSASSRGLAGEVGELFF.

This clonotype was counted between two and nine times. The J gene is TRBJ2-3, the V gene TRBV10-3, with 12 bases aligning to TRBD2. Germline loops: CDR1 ENHRY, CDR2 SYGVKD. V trimming: 0 bases; J trimming: 3 bases; junction bases outside the gene matches: 1. This CDR3 has 16 residues. CDR3 nucleotides: TGTGCCATCAGTGAGTCGACTAGCGGGAGAACAGATACGCAGTATTTT. This sequence encodes CAISESTSGRTDTQYF.

A remark on this clonotype: Being one base from a much bigger clone, this may be a read error. The chain uses TRBV29-1 and TRBJ2-1; D may be TRBD1 (6 bases). The CDR3 has 19 amino acids. Germline CDR1 reads SQVTM; CDR2 reads ANQGSEA. CDR3 nucleotides: TGCGGCGTTGAAGATACCTTCTGGACAGCCGCCGGGATTTACAATGAGCAGTTCTTC. Translated, it gives CGVEDTFWTAAGIYNEQFF.

The CDR3 DNA is TGTGCCAGCAGTCTCAACCCTAGCAATCAGCCCAGGCATTTT. It encodes CASSLNPSNQPRHF. The J gene is TRBJ1-5, the V gene TRBV7-9; D is undetermined. This CDR3 has 14 residues. Germline V lookup: CDR1 SEHNR, CDR2 FQNEAQ (reference sequence). V was cut by 6 bases and J by 15 bases, with 24 bases left in between.

On this clonotype itself: Germline is not matched at one junction end, which may reflect a read error. The chain joins TRBV7-2 to TRBJ2-3; unclear D gene. CDR1 is SGHTA, CDR2 FQGNSA, per germline. This CDR3 contains 14 residues. The CDR3 is CASSLAPPPDPQYF. CDR3 DNA: TGTGCCAGCAGCTTAGCTCCCCCCCCAGATCCGCAGTATTTT.